A single sample is the source of the 5 T cell receptor beta chains below, sequenced in a study of shared clonotypes between healthy human individuals. Naive-designated CD8 cells lacked CD45RO, were positively enriched for CCR7, and omitted terminally differentiated effector memory CD45RA+ cells. Data came from immunoSEQ multiplex PCR; TCRdb stores just in-frame clones and leaves some out. The table includes millions of clones, approximately 94% detected once. The sequencing input was naive CD8+ T cells from PBMCs. These receptors originate from a man between 18 and 29 years old in good health. Some clones in this sample may be carry-over from other donors' samples.

This clone appeared a single time. The chain employs TRBV27 and TRBJ2-1; a possible D gene is TRBD1 (6 bases). The germline V and J ends were trimmed by 5 bases and 7 bases, with 12 bases remaining between them. Germline V gene sequence: CDR1 MNHEY, CDR2 SMNVEV (reference sequence). This CDR3 spans 13 amino acids. The CDR3 protein is CASSVGQGNEQFF. For the CDR3, the DNA is TGTGCCAGCAGTGTTGGGCAGGGGAATGAGCAGTTCTTC.

The rearrangement joins TRBV7-9 to TRBJ2-7, with TRBD1 as a possible D gene (6 bases). Trimming removed 1 base from V and 2 bases from J, with 12 bases in between. Germline-derived CDR1 and CDR2 are SEHNR and FQNEAQ (reference sequence). The CDR3 is 15 amino acids. The CDR3 protein is CASSLDGGSPYEQYF. The CDR3 region has the DNA TGTGCCAGCAGCTTAGATGGGGGCTCACCCTACGAGCAGTACTTC.

This chain uses TRBV4-2 with TRBJ2-1, with TRBD2 matching over 12 bases. This CDR3 spans 15 amino acids. V shed 3 bases, J shed 8 bases, and the junction held 5 bases outside the gene matches. Per the germline V gene, CDR1 is LGHNA and CDR2 is YNFKEQ. CDR3 coding DNA: TGTGCCAGCAGCCACCTAGCGGGAGGGAATTATGAGCAGTTCTTC. It is translated as CASSHLAGGNYEQFF.

The V and J genes are TRBV15 and TRBJ2-1; D is uncertain. Germline values: CDR1 LNHNV, CDR2 YYDKDF (reference sequence). This CDR3 contains 18 residues. V lost 0 bases and J 1 base, leaving 16 bases between the germline ends. Here the CDR3 DNA reads TGTGCCACCAGCAGAGATTCGGACCTACTTAAGTCCTACAATGAGCAGTTCTTC. Translating gives CATSRDSDLLKSYNEQFF.

The rearrangement links TRBV5-1 to TRBJ2-1, with D unresolved. The V and J ends lost 5 bases and 5 bases respectively, with 8 bases between them. Germline-derived CDR1 and CDR2 are SGHRS and YFSETQ. This CDR3 spans 12 amino acids. As DNA, the CDR3 is TGCGCCAGCAGGTCGGAGAACAATGAGCAGTTCTTC. As protein: CASRSENNEQFF.